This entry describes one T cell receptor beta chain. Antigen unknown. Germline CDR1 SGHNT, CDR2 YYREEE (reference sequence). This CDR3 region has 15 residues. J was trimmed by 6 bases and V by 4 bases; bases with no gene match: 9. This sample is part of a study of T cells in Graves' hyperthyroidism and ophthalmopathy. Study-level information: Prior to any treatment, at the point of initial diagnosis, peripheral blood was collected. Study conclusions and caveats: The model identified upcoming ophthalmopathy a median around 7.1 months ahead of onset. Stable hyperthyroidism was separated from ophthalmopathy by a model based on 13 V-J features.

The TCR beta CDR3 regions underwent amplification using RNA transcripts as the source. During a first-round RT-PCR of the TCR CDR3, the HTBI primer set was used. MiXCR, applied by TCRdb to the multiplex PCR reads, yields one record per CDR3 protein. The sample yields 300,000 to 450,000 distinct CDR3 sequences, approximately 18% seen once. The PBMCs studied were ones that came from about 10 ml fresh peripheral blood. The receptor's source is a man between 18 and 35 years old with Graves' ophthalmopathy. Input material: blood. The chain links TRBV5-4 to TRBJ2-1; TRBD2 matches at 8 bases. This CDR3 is CASSPSPGTSNEQFF. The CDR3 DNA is TGTGCCAGCAGCCCAAGTCCCGGGACTAGCAATGAGCAGTTCTTC.